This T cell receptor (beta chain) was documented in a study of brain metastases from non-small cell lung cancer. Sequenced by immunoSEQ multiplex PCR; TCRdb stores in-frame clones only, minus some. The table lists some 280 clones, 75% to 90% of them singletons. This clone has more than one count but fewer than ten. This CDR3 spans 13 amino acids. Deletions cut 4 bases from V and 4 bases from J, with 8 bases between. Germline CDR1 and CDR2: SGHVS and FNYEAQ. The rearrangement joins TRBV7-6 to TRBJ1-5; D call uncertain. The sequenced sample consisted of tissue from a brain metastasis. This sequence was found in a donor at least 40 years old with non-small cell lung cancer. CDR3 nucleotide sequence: TGTGCCAGCAGCTCCCACCCGAATCAGCCCCAGCATTTT. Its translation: CASSSHPNQPQHF.